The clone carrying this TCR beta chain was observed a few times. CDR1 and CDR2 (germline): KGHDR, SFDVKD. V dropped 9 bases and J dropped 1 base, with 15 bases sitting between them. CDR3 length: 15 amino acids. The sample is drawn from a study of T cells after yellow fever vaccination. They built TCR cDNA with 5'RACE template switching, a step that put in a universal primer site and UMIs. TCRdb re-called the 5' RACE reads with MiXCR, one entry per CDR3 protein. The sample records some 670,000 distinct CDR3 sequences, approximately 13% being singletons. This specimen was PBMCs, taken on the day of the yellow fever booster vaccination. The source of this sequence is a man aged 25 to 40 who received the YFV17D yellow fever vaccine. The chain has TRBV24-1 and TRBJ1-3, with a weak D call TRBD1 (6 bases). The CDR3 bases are TGTGCCACCCAGGACAGCCTTTCTTCTGGAAACACCATATATTTT. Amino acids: CATQDSLSSGNTIYF.